Detailed here is one T cell receptor beta chain. Its antigen is not known. The sample originates from a study of cytomegalovirus exposure and HLA in healthy donors. Study findings and constraints: When analyzed later, a missense DCLRE1C variant was found to be linked to TCR beta V- and J-gene trimming. TCR beta chains associated with HLA were, in a later analysis, more clonally expanded than equally common others. Researchers reported that a few CMV-associated chains were confirmed in vitro as CMV antigen-specific.

PCR involved 60 Vbeta and 13 Jbeta primers. Clones were sequenced by immunoSEQ multiplex PCR, and TCRdb holds only the in-frame ones, with some missing. The sample has about 110,000 clones, 55% to 70% seen once. V was clipped by 2 bases and J by 4 bases, with 6 bases between them. CDR1 is SGHTA, CDR2 FQGNSA, per germline. The CDR3 loop spans 12 amino acids. This sequence was found in a woman in her 30s in good health and CMV-seronegative. V and J are TRBV7-2 and TRBJ2-7; D is unresolved. The sequencing sample was made of PBMCs. Here the CDR3 reads CASSLHGYEQYF. In DNA form, the CDR3 reads TGTGCCAGCAGCTTACACGGTTACGAGCAGTACTTC.